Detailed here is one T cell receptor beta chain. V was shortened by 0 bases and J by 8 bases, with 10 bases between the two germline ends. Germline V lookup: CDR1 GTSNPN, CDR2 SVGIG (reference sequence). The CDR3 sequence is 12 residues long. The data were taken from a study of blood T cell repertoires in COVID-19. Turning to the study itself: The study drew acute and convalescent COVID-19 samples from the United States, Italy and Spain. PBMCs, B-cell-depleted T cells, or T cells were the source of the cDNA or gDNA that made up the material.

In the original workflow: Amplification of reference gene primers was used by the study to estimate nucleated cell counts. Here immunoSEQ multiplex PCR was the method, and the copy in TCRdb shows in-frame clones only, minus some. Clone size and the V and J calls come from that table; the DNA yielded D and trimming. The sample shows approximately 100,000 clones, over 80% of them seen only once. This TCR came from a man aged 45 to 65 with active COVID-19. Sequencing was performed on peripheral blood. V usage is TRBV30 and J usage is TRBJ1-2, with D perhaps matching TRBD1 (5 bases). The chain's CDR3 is CAWSVAGLGYTF. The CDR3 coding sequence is TGTGCCTGGAGTGTGGCAGGGTTGGGCTACACCTTC.